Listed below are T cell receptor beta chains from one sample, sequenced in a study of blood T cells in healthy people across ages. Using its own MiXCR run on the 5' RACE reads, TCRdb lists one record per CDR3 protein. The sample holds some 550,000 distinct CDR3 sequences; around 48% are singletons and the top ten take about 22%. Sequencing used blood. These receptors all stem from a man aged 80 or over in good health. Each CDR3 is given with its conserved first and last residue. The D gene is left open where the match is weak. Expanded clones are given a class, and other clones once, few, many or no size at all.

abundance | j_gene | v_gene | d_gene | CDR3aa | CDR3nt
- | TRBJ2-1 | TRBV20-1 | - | CSANSPESAINNEQFF | TGCAGTGCTAACTCCCCGGAGAGCGCGATAAACAATGAGCAGTTCTTC
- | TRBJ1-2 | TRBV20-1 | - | CSASFPGGGYTF | TGCAGTGCGAGCTTCCCTGGGGGGGGCTACACCTTC
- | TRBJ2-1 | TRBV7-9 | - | CASSGGFGSSHNEQFF | TGTGCCAGCAGCGGAGGCTTCGGGAGCTCCCACAATGAGCAGTTCTTC
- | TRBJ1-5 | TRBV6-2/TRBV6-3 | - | CASTLIQGRKPQHF | TGTGCCAGCACCCTGATCCAAGGGAGGAAGCCCCAGCATTTT
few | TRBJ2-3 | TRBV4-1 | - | CAGSTSSRTETDTQYF | TGCGCCGGCAGCACAAGTTCCCGGACGGAAACAGATACGCAGTATTTT
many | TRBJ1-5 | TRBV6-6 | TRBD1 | CASSGGGQGNQPQHF | TGTGCCAGCAGTGGGGGGGGACAGGGCAATCAGCCCCAGCATTTT
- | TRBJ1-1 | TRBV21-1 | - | CASSKGQPGHTEAFF | TGTGCCAGCAGCAAAGGCCAGCCGGGACACACTGAAGCTTTCTTT
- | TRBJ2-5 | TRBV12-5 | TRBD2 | CASGPGTGGEETQYF | TGTGCTAGTGGGCCCGGGACGGGGGGAGAAGAGACCCAGTACTTC
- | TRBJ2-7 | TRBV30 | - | CAWGHVSCEQYF | TGTGCCTGGGGTCATGTCTCCTGCGAGCAGTACTTC
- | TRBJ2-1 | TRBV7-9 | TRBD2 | CASSPGLGRNEQFF | TGTGCCAGCAGCCCCGGACTAGGGCGCAATGAGCAGTTCTTC
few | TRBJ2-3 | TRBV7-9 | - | CPGIDTQYF | TGTCCGGGAATAGATACGCAGTATTTT
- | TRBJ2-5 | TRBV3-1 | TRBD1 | CASSLGQSLETQYF | TGTGCCAGCAGCCTGGGACAGTCTCTGGAGACCCAGTACTTC
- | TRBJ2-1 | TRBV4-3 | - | CASSQEEDLENEQFF | TGCGCCAGCAGCCAAGAGGAGGACCTGGAAAATGAGCAGTTCTTC
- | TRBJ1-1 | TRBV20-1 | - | CSARVGERTEAFF | TGCAGTGCTAGAGTCGGGGAGAGAACTGAAGCTTTCTTT
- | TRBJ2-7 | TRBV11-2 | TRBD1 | CASSDGTGGEQYF | TGTGCCAGCAGCGACGGGACAGGGGGGGAGCAGTACTTC
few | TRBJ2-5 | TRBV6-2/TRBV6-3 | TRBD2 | CASSYSLGIAGETQYF | TGTGCCAGCAGTTACTCCCTCGGGATAGCGGGGGAGACCCAGTACTTC
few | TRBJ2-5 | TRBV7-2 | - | CASSLANTGETQYF | TGTGCCAGCAGCTTAGCGAATACGGGAGAGACCCAGTACTTC
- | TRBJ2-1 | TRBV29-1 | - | CSVEAAGNNEQFF | TGCAGCGTTGAAGCGGCGGGGAACAATGAGCAGTTCTTC
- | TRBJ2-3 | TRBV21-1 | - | CASSTRLAGRGTDTQYF | TGTGCCAGCAGCACTCGACTAGCGGGGCGAGGCACAGATACGCAGTATTTT
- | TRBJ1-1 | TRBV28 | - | CASRGGDTEAFF | TGTGCCAGCAGAGGGGGGGACACTGAAGCTTTCTTT
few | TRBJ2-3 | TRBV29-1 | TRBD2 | CSVEGERETDTQYF | TGCAGCGTTGAAGGGGAGCGGGAGACAGATACGCAGTATTTT
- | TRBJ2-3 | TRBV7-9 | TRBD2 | CASSLGPGGGTQYF | TGTGCCAGCAGCTTAGGTCCGGGAGGGGGTACGCAGTATTTT
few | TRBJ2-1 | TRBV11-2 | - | CASSPNVGNEQFF | TGTGCCAGCAGCCCAAACGTAGGGAATGAGCAGTTCTTC
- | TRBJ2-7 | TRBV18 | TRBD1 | CASSPQGQYEQYF | TGTGCCAGCTCACCACAGGGACAGTACGAGCAGTACTTC
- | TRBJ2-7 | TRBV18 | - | CASSPKSEGWEQYF | TGTGCCAGCTCACCGAAATCAGAGGGATGGGAGCAGTACTTC
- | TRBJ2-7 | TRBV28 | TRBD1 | CASHPGQRYEQYF | TGTGCCAGCCATCCGGGACAGCGATACGAGCAGTACTTC
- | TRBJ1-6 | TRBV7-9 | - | CASSTDSSYNSPLHF | TGTGCCAGCAGCACGGACAGCTCCTATAATTCACCCCTCCACTTT
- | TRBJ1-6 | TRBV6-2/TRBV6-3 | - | CASSLDARSPLHF | TGTGCCAGCAGTCTGGACGCACGGTCACCCCTCCACTTT
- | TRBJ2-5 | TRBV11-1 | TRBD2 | CASNSPGRGEETQYF | TGTGCCAGCAACTCTCCGGGACGGGGGGAAGAGACCCAGTACTTC
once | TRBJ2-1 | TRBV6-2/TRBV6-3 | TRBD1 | CASSTGTGANNEQFF | TGTGCCAGCAGTACCGGGACAGGGGCGAACAATGAGCAGTTCTTC
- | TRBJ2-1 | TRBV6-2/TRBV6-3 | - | CASSLQGSHNEQFF | TGTGCCAGCAGCCTCCAAGGGAGCCACAATGAGCAGTTCTTC
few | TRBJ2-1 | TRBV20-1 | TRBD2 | CSARDLGGRASYNEQFF | TGCAGTGCTAGAGACTTGGGCGGGAGAGCATCCTACAATGAGCAGTTCTTC
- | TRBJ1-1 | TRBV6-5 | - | CASSYGVRNTEAFF | TGTGCCAGCAGTTACGGAGTCAGGAACACTGAAGCTTTCTTT
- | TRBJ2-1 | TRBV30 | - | CAWSVRGNPYNEQFF | TGTGCCTGGAGCGTCCGGGGAAACCCCTACAATGAGCAGTTCTTC
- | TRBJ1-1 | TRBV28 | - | CASTSGGYYTEAFF | TGTGCCAGCACCTCGGGGGGGTATTACACTGAAGCTTTCTTT
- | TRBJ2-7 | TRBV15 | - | CATSSSRTGTYEQYF | TGTGCCACCAGCAGTTCTCGAACAGGAACCTACGAGCAGTACTTC
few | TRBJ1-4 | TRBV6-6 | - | CASSYQRENEKLFF | TGTGCCAGCAGTTACCAGAGAGAGAATGAAAAACTGTTTTTT
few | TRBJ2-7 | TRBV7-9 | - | CASSLQPDYEQYF | TGTGCCAGCAGCTTACAGCCAGACTACGAGCAGTACTTC
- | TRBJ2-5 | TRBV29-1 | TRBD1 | CSAGQGSGTQYF | TGCAGCGCCGGACAGGGTTCAGGGACCCAGTACTTC
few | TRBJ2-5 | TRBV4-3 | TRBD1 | CASSQETGQGEYF | TGCGCCAGCAGCCAAGAGACGGGCCAGGGGGAGTACTTC
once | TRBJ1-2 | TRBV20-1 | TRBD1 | CSARGDRGYRTGNYGYTF | TGCAGTGCTAGAGGGGACAGGGGTTACCGTACCGGCAACTATGGCTACACCTTC
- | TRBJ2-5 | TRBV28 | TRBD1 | CASSFAQGAQETQYF | TGTGCCAGCAGTTTCGCCCAGGGGGCCCAAGAGACCCAGTACTTC
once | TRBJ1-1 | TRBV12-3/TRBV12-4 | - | CASSQTGAGTEAFF | TGTGCCAGCAGTCAGACAGGCGCCGGTACTGAAGCTTTCTTT
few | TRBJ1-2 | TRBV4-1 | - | CASSHGTQTYGYTF | TGCGCCAGCAGCCACGGGACCCAAACTTATGGCTACACCTTC
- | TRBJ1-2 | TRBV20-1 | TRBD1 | CSATSTGAGGYTF | TGCAGTGCTACATCGACAGGGGCTGGGGGCTACACCTTC
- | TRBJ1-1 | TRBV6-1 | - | CASSDHSRGLNTEAFF | TGTGCCAGCAGTGACCACTCGCGGGGCCTGAACACTGAAGCTTTCTTT
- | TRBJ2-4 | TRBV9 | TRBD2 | CASRRGGGSKNIQYF | TGTGCCAGTCGCCGGGGCGGGGGTTCTAAAAACATTCAGTACTTC
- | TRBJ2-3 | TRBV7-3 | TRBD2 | CASSDPLAVPDTQYF | TGTGCCAGCAGTGATCCTCTAGCGGTTCCGGATACGCAGTATTTT